This T cell receptor beta chain was identified in a study of blood T cell repertoires in COVID-19 (dated by TCRdb to 2020 to 2022). For the wider study: Samples covering the acute and convalescent phases of COVID-19 were provided by collaborators in the United States, Italy and Spain. The dataset comprised deeply sampled blood TCRbeta repertoires from subjects exposed to, actively infected with, or recovered from COVID-19. HLA class I and class II types, where available, came from metadata supplied by the sample provider rather than from assay-based typing. The repertoires were made available in a free public database intended to serve as a resource for research on the immune response to SARS-CoV-2. The material from the prospective study consisted of cDNA or gDNA derived from T cells, B-cell-depleted T cells, or PBMCs. The sample metadata nearly always contained a de-identified subject ID, COVID-19 status, age in years and sex. Samples came from the ongoing ImmuneRACE study (first 160 participants) plus 1,254 subjects from 6 global collaborators.

Whole blood was collected in K2EDTA tubes by collaborating institutions according to the institutions' own protocols. For TCRbeta analysis, collaborator samples were shipped as frozen whole blood, as isolated PBMCs, or as DNA extracted from either sample type. TCRbeta CDR3 regions were amplified from genomic DNA using the immunoSEQ Assay, a bias-controlled multiplex PCR. As for how the authors treated the data: Within the assay, amplification of reference gene primers was used to estimate how many nucleated cells each sample contained. To quantify the absolute abundance of each unique TCRbeta CDR3 rearrangement, sequence reads were collapsed and filtered. For each sample, productive Simpson clonality was calculated as the square root of Simpson's diversity index over productive rearrangements. What TCRdb holds here is the immuneACCESS table cut down to in-frame rearrangements. Part of the clones is not present; checked against another copy, under half of the missing clones reflect an unresolved V gene, and the others are unexplained. V, J and clone size were drawn from that table, and D and trimming were deduced from the DNA. Counted in this sample were roughly 160,000 clones; 86% of them appeared once. The top ten constitute almost 1% of the sample.

CDR1 and CDR2 (LGHNA, YNFKEQ) derive from the germline V gene. Inclusive of the bounding cysteine and phenylalanine, the CDR3 is 15 residues long. Only the CDR3 DNA is retained, 45 bases long and in frame from the first base. Between the V and J ends, shortened by 2 bases and 7 bases respectively, the junction contains 17 bases. The investigation overall reported the following: Clinical and demographic metadata were provided uncurated, with the amount varying by source and participant.

Points on this clone: The target of this receptor is not known. Base qualities were left out, and no much larger clone turns up one base away.

This sequence uses TRBV4-2 and TRBJ1-2; the D gene cannot be resolved reliably. Specimen: peripheral blood. The sequence came from a man younger than 35 with acute or convalescent COVID-19. Here the CDR3 is given as CASSQSTGIGRGYTF. The DNA is TGTGCCAGCAGCCAATCGACGGGAATTGGTCGTGGCTACACCTTC.